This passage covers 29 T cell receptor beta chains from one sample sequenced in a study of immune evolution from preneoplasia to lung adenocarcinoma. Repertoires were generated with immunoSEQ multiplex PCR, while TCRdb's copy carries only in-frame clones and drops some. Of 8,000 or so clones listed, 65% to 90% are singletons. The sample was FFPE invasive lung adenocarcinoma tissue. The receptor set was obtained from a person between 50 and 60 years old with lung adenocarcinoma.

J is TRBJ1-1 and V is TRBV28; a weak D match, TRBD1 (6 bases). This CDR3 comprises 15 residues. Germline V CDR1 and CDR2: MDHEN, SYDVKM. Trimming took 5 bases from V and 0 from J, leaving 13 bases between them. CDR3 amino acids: CASSLLQGMNTEAFF. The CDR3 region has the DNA TGTGCCAGCAGTCTATTACAGGGTATGAACACTGAAGCTTTCTTT.

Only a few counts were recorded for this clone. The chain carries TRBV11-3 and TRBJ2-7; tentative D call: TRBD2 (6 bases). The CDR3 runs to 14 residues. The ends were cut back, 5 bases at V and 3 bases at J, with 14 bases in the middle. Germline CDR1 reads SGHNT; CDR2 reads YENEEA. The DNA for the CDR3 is TGTGCCAGCAGCCCAACTCCCGGGGGCTACGAGCAGTACTTC. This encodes CASSPTPGGYEQYF.

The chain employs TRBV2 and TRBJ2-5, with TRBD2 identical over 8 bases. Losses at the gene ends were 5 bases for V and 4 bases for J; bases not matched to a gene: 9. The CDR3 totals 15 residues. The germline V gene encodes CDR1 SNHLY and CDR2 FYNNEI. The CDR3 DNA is TGTGCCAGCAGTCCAAGCGGGGGAGGCGGAGAGACCCAGTACTTC. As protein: CASSPSGGGGETQYF.

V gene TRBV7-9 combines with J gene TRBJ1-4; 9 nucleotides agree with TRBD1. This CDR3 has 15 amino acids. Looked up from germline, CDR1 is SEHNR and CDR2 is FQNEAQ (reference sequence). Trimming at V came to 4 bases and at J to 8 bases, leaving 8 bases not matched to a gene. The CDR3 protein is CASSYLQGAWEKLFF. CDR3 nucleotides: TGTGCCAGCAGCTACCTACAGGGGGCGTGGGAAAAACTGTTTTTT.

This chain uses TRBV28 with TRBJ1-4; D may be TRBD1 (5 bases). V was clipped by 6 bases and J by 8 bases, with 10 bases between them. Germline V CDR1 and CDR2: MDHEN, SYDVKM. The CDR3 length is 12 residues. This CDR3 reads CASRGTDEKLFF. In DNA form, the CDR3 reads TGTGCCAGCAGAGGGACGGACGAAAAACTGTTTTTT.

The CDR3 nucleotides read TGTGCCAGCAGCCGACAGGTGGGCTACGAGCAGTACTTC. Translation: CASSRQVGYEQYF. The genes are TRBV6-4 and TRBJ2-7, with TRBD1 as a possible D gene (6 bases). Germline-derived CDR1 and CDR2 are MRHNA and SNTAGT. The CDR3 length is 13 residues. Trimming stripped 6 bases from V and 3 bases from J, with 12 bases between.

The chain's CDR3 is CASSSSGTGNTIYF. The CDR3 nucleotides are TGTGCCAGCAGCTCCTCAGGGACTGGAAACACCATATATTTT. V gene TRBV7-9 combines with J gene TRBJ1-3; D is possibly TRBD1 (5 bases). Deletions cut 4 bases from V and 2 bases from J, with 9 bases between. The CDR3 totals 14 residues. CDR1 is SEHNR, CDR2 FQNEAQ, per germline (reference sequence).

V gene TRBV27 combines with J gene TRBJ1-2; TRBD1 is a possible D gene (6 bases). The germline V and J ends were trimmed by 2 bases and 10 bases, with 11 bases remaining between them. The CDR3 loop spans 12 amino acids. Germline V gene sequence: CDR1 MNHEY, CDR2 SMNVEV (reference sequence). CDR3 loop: CASSLGDKHYTF. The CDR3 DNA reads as TGTGCCAGCAGTTTAGGGGACAAGCACTACACCTTC.

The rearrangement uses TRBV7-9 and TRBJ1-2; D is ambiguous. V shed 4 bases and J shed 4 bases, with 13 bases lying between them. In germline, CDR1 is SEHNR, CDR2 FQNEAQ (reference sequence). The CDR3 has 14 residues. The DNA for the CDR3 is TGTGCCAGCAGCTCCCACCTATCCAGCTATGGCTACACCTTC. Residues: CASSSHLSSYGYTF.

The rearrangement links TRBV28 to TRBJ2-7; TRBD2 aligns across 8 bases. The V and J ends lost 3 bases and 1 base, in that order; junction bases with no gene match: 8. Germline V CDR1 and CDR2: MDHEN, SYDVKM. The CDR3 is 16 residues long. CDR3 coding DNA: TGTGCCAGCAGTTTTAGGCCCCGGGGGGGGTCCTACGAGCAGTACTTC. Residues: CASSFRPRGGSYEQYF. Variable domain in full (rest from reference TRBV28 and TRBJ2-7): DVKVTQSSRYLVKRTGEKVFLECVQDMDHENMFWYRQDPGLGLRLIYFSYDVKMKEKGDIPEGYSVSREKKERFSLILESASTNQTSMYLCASSFRPRGGSYEQYFGPGTRLTVT.

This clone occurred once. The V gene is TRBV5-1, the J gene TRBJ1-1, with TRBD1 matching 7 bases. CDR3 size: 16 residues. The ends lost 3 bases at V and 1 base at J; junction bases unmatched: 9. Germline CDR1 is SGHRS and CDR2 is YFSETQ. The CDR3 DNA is TGCGCCAGCAGCTGGGGGCCCGGGACAGAGAACACTGAAGCTTTCTTT. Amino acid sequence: CASSWGPGTENTEAFF. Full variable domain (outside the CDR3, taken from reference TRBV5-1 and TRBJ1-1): KAGVTQTPRYLIKTRGQQVTLSCSPISGHRSVSWYQQTPGQGLQFLFEYFSETQRNKGNFPGRFSGRQFSNSRSEMNVSTLELGDSALYLCASSWGPGTENTEAFFGQGTRLTVV.

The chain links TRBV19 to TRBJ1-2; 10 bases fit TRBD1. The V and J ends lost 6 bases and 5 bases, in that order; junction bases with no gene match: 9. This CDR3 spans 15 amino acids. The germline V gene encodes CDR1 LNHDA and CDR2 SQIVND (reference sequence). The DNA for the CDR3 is TGTGCCAGTAGCCAATTCGGACAGGGGGGGTATGGCTACACCTTC. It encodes CASSQFGQGGYGYTF.

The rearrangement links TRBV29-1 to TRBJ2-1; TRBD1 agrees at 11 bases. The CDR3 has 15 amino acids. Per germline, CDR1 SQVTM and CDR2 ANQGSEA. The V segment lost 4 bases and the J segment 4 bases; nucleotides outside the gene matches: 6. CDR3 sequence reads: CSVVRDRGEYNEQFF. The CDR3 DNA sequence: TGCAGCGTTGTTCGGGACAGGGGGGAATACAATGAGCAGTTCTTC.

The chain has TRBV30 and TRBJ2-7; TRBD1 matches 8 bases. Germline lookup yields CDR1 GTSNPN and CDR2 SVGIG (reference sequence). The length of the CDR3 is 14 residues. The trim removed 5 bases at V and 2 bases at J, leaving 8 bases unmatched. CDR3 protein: CAWEVGTGTYEQYF. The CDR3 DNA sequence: TGTGCCTGGGAGGTGGGGACAGGAACCTACGAGCAGTACTTC.

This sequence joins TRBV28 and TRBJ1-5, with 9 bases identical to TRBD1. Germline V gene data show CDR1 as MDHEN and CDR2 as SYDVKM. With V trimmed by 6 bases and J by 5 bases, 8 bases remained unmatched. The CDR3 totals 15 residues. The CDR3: CASSTGQGPHQPQHF. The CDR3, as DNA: TGTGCCAGCAGCACTGGACAGGGGCCCCATCAGCCCCAGCATTTT.

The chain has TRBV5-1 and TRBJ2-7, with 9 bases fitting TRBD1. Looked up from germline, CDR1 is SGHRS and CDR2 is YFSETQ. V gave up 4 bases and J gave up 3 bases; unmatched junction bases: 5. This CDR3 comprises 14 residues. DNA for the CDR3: TGCGCCAGCAGCCCCCCGGACAGGGGCTACGAGCAGTACTTC. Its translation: CASSPPDRGYEQYF.

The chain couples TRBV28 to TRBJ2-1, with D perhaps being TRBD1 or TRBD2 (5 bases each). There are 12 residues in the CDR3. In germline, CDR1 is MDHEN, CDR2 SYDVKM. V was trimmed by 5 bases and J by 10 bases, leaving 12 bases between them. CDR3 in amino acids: CASSQSGTEQFF. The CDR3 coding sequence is TGTGCCAGCAGTCAATCGGGGACGGAGCAGTTCTTC. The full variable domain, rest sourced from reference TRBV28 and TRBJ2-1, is DVKVTQSSRYLVKRTGEKVFLECVQDMDHENMFWYRQDPGLGLRLIYFSYDVKMKEKGDIPEGYSVSREKKERFSLILESASTNQTSMYLCASSQSGTEQFFGPGTRLTVL.

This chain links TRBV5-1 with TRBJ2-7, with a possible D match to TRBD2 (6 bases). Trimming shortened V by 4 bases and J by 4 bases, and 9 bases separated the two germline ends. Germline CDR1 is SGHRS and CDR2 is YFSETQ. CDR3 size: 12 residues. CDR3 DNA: TGCGCCAGCAGCACCCGGGGGTACGAGCAGTACTTC. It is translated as CASSTRGYEQYF. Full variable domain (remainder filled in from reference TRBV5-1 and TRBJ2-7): KAGVTQTPRYLIKTRGQQVTLSCSPISGHRSVSWYQQTPGQGLQFLFEYFSETQRNKGNFPGRFSGRQFSNSRSEMNVSTLELGDSALYLCASSTRGYEQYFGPGTRLTVT.

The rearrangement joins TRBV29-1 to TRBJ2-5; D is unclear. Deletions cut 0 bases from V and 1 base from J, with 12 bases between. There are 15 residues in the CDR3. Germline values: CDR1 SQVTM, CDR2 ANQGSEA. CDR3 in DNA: TGCAGCGTTGAAGATCTGACGAGAGGCCAAGAGACCCAGTACTTC. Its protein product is CSVEDLTRGQETQYF.

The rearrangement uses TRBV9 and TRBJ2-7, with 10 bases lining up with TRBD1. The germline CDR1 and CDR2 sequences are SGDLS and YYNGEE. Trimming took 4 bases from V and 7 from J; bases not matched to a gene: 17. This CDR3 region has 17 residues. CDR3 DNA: TGTGCCAGCAGCATCAATCCTTCCGGGACAGGGGTTCGTGAGCAGTACTTC. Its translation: CASSINPSGTGVREQYF.

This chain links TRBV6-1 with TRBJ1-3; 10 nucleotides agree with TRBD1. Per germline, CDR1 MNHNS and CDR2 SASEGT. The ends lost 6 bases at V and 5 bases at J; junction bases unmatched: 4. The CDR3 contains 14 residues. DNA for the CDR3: TGTGCCAGCAGAGAGGGACAGGGGAGAAACACCATATATTTT. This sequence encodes CASREGQGRNTIYF.

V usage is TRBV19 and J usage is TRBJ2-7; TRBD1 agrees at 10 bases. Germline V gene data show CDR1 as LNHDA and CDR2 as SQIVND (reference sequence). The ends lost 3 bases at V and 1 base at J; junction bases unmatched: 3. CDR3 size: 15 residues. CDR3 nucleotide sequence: TGTGCCAGTAGTATCGGGACAGGGGCGTCCTACGAGCAGTACTTC. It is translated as CASSIGTGASYEQYF.

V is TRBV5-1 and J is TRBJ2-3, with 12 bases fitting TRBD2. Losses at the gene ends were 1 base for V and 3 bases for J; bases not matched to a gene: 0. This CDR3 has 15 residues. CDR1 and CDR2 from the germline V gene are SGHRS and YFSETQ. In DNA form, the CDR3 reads TGCGCCAGCAGCTTGCTAGCGGGAGGGACAGATACGCAGTATTTT. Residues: CASSLLAGGTDTQYF. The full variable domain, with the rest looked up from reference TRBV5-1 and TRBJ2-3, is KAGVTQTPRYLIKTRGQQVTLSCSPISGHRSVSWYQQTPGQGLQFLFEYFSETQRNKGNFPGRFSGRQFSNSRSEMNVSTLELGDSALYLCASSLLAGGTDTQYFGPGTRLTVL.

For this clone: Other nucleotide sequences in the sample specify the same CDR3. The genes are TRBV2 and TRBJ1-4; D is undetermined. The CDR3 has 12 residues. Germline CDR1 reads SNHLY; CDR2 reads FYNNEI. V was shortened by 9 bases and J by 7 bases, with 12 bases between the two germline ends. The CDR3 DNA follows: TGTGCCAGTTCCGGTGTCGGTGAAAAACTGTTTTTT. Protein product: CASSGVGEKLFF. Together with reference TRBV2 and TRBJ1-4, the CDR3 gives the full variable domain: EPEVTQTPSHQVTQMGQEVILRCVPISNHLYFYWYRQILGQKVEFLVSFYNNEISEKSEIFDDQFSVERPDGSNFTLKIRSTKLEDSAMYFCASSGVGEKLFFGSGTQLSVL.

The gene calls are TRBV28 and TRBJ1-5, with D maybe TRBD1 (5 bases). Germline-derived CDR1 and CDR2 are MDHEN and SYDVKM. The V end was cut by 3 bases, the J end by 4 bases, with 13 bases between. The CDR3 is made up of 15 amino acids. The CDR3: CASSFDYRSNQPQHF. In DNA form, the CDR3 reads TGTGCCAGCAGTTTTGACTACAGGAGTAATCAGCCCCAGCATTTT.

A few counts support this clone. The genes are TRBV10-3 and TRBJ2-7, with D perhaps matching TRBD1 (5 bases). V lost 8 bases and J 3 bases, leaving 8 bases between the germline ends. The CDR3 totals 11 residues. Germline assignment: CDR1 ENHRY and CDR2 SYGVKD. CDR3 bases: TGTGCCATCTCAGACAGCTACGAGCAGTACTTC. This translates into CAISDSYEQYF.

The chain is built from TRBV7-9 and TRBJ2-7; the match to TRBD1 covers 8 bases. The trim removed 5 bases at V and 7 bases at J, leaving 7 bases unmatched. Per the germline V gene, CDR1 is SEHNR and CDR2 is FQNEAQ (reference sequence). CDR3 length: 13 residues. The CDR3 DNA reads TGTGCCAGCAGCCCCCAGGGGGCGCAGGAGCAGTACTTC. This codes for CASSPQGAQEQYF.

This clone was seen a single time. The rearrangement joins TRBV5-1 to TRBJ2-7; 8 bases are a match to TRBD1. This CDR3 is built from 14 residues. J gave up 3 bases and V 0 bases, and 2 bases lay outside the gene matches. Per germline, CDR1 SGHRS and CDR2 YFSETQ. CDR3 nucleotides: TGCGCCAGCAGCTTGGCCGGACAGGGCTACGAGCAGTACTTC. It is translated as CASSLAGQGYEQYF.

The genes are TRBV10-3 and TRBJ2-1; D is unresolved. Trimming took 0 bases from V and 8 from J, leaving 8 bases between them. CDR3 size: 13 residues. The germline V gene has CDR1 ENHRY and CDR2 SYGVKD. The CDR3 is CAISESAADEQFF. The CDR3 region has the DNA TGTGCCATCAGTGAGTCAGCCGCGGATGAGCAGTTCTTC.